The entry that follows covers one T cell receptor beta chain sequence. The sample belongs to a study of cytomegalovirus exposure and HLA in healthy donors. CDR1 is SGHDT and CDR2 is YYEEEE in the germline V gene. The CDR3 is 16 amino acids. Trimming at V came to 4 bases and at J to 6 bases, leaving 11 bases not matched to a gene. The primer mix had 60 Vbeta and 13 Jbeta primers. Profiling relied on immunoSEQ multiplex PCR, and the TCRdb table lists in-frame clones only, not all of them. The sample yields 150,000 or so clones, roughly 80% seen once. The V call is TRBV5-6, the J call TRBJ2-3; TRBD2 matches 10 bases. This sequence was found in a male donor in good health and CMV-seronegative. The sample taken for sequencing was PBMCs. The CDR3 loop is CASSMRASGSFDTQYF. The CDR3 coding sequence is TGTGCCAGCAGCATGAGGGCTAGCGGGAGTTTTGATACGCAGTATTTT. Filled out from reference TRBV5-6 and TRBJ2-3, the complete variable domain reads DAGVTQSPTHLIKTRGQQVTLRCSPKSGHDTVSWYQQALGQGPQFIFQYYEEEERQRGNFPDRFSGHQFPNYSSELNVNALLLGDSALYLCASSMRASGSFDTQYFGPGTRLTVL.